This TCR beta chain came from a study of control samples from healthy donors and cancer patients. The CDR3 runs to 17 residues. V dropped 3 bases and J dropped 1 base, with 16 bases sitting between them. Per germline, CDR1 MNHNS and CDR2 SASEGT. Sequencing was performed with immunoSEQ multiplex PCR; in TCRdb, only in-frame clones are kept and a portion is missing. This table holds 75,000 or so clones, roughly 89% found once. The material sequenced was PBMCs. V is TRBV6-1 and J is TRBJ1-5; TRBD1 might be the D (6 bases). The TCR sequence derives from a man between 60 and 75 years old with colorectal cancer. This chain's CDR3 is CASSDYGWRGSNQPQHF. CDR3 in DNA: TGTGCCAGCAGTGATTATGGGTGGAGGGGGAGCAATCAGCCCCAGCATTTT.